This T cell receptor (beta chain) was captured by sequencing in a study of blood T cell repertoires in COVID-19. Study overall: Sites across the United States, Italy and Spain contributed samples from acute and convalescent COVID-19.

V was pared by 5 bases and J by 8 bases, with 12 bases between. The CDR3 contains 12 residues. Authors' analysis steps: Amplified reference gene primers provided the basis for estimating nucleated cell counts. Produced via immunoSEQ multiplex PCR; TCRdb's table is partial and in-frame only. The DNA gave D and trimming, while V, J and clone size come from that table. The sample lists more than 150,000 clones, about 93% occurring once. While infection was still active, Seattle patients were enrolled and then followed longitudinally. This sequence joins TRBV12-3 or TRBV12-4 and TRBJ1-2; D is possibly TRBD1 (5 bases). The sample consisted of peripheral blood. The TCR was taken from a man aged 25 to 45 with COVID-19, enrolled during active disease. The CDR3 DNA is TGTGCCAGCAGTGTGCAGGGTCACGGCTACACCTTC. Translated, it gives CASSVQGHGYTF.